The 8 T cell receptor beta chains given below trace back to one sample, sequenced in a study of blood T cell repertoires in COVID-19. The method was immunoSEQ multiplex PCR; TCRdb's version includes in-frame clones alone and lacks a portion of them. Found here are approximately 180,000 clones, 70% to 90% of them singletons; the top ten hold about 3.3%. Input material: peripheral blood. Receptor source: a man in his 60s with acute or convalescent COVID-19.

The chain joins TRBV7-3 to TRBJ2-5; 10 nucleotides line up with TRBD1. In germline, CDR1 is SGHTA, CDR2 FQGTGA. V was clipped by 5 bases and J by 0 bases; unmatched bases: 3. The CDR3 sequence is 15 residues long. The CDR3 bases are TGTGCCAGCAGCCCGGGACAGGGGTACCAAGAGACCCAGTACTTC. Translation gives CASSPGQGYQETQYF.

This clone was observed once. This chain connects TRBV28 to TRBJ2-2; D is unresolved. The CDR3 covers 11 residues. Germline loops: CDR1 MDHEN, CDR2 SYDVKM. V dropped 10 bases and J dropped 4 bases, with 7 bases sitting between them. CDR3 region: CATYSTGELFF. The CDR3, as DNA: TGTGCCACCTACTCCACCGGGGAGCTGTTTTTT.

V usage is TRBV7-2 and J usage is TRBJ2-5, with D unresolved. The CDR3 loop spans 15 amino acids. Germline V gene lookup returns CDR1 SGHTA and CDR2 FQGNSA. The V and J ends lost 2 bases and 3 bases respectively, with 13 bases between them. CDR3: CASSLMGSQKETQYF. The CDR3 bases are TGTGCCAGCAGCTTAATGGGCAGTCAAAAAGAGACCCAGTACTTC.

This chain joins TRBV5-4 and TRBJ2-7; D might be TRBD2 (5 bases). Germline V lookup: CDR1 SGHNT, CDR2 YYREEE (reference sequence). The germline V and J ends were trimmed by 0 bases and 0 bases, with 10 bases remaining between them. CDR3 length: 15 amino acids. CDR3 sequence reads: CASSLGTSSSYEQYF. In DNA, the CDR3 is TGTGCCAGCAGCTTGGGGACTTCTAGCTCCTACGAGCAGTACTTC.

This rearrangement joins TRBV6-5 to TRBJ1-4; D perhaps matches TRBD1 (6 bases). Trimming took off 6 bases at V and 8 bases at J, with 16 bases between the two ends. The germline CDR1 and CDR2 sequences are MNHEY and SVGAGI. The length of the CDR3 is 14 residues. CDR3 region: CASRVQGAVEKLFF. In nucleotides, the CDR3 is TGTGCCAGCAGGGTACAGGGAGCCGTCGAAAAACTGTTTTTT.

The chain joins TRBV30 to TRBJ2-7, with D possibly being TRBD1 (6 bases). The V and J ends lost 2 bases and 11 bases respectively, with 13 bases between them. Germline V gives CDR1 GTSNPN, CDR2 SVGIG (reference sequence). There are 11 residues in the CDR3. CDR3 residues: CAWSRTVGKYF. In DNA, the CDR3 is TGTGCCTGGAGTCGGACAGTTGGGAAGTACTTC.

The rearrangement joins TRBV6-5 to TRBJ2-6; possibly TRBD1 for D (6 bases). The length of the CDR3 is 15 residues. Between the trimmed V and J ends, which lost 10 bases and 2 bases, there was a span of 15 bases. In germline, CDR1 is MNHEY, CDR2 SVGAGI. CDR3 sequence: CATLGQHAGANVLTF. The CDR3 DNA follows: TGTGCCACCCTAGGACAGCACGCTGGGGCCAACGTCCTGACTTTC.

The rearrangement links TRBV6-2 or TRBV6-3 to TRBJ2-5; possibly TRBD1 for D (6 bases). This CDR3 spans 14 amino acids. Trimming cost V 1 base and J 4 bases, with 10 bases left between them. Germline V CDR1 and CDR2: MNHEY, SVGEGT. Written as DNA, the CDR3 is TGTGCCAGCAGTTACTTTACAGGGCGAGAGACCCAGTACTTC. Protein sequence: CASSYFTGRETQYF.